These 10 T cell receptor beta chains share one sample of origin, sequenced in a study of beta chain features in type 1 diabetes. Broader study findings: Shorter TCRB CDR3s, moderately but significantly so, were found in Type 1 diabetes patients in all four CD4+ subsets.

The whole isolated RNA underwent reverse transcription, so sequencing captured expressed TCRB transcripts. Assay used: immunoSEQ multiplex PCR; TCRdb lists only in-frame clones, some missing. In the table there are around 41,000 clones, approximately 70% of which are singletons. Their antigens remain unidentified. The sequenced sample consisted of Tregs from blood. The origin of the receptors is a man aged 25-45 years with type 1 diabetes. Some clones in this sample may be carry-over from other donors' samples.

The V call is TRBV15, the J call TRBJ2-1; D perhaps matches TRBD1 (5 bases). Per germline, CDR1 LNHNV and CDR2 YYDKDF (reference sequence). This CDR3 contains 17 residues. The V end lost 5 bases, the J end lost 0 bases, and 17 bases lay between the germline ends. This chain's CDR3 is CATSGVGLLSSYNEQFF. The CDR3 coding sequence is TGTGCCACCAGCGGAGTGGGGCTCTTAAGCTCCTACAATGAGCAGTTCTTC.

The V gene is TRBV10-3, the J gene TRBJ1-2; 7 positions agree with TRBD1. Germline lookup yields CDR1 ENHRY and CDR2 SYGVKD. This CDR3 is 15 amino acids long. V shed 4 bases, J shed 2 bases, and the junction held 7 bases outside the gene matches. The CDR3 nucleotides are TGTGCCATCAGTGGGTGGGACAGAACCAACTATGGCTACACCTTC. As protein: CAISGWDRTNYGYTF.

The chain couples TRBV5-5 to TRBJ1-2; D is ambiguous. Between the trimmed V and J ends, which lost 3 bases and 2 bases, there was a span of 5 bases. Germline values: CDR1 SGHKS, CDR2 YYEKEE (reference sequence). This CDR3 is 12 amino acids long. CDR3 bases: TGTGCCAGCAGCTCGTCGAACTATGGCTACACCTTC. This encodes CASSSSNYGYTF. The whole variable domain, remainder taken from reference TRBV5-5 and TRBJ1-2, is DAGVTQSPTHLIKTRGQQVTLRCSPISGHKSVSWYQQVLGQGPQFIFQYYEKEERGRGNFPDRFSARQFPNYSSELNVNALLLGDSALYLCASSSSNYGYTFGSGTRLTVV.

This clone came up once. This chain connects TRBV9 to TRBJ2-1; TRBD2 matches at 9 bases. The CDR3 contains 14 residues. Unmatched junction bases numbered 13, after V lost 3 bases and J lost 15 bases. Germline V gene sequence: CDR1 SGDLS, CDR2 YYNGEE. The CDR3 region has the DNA TGTGCCAGCAGCGCGGCTAGCGGGGAAAGTCGGTTGTTCTTC. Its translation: CASSAASGESRLFF.

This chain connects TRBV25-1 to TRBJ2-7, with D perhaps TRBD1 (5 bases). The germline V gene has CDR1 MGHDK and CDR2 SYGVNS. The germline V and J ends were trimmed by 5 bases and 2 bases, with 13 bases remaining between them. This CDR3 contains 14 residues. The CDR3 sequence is CASSPSDIAYEQYF. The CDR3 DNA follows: TGTGCCAGCAGTCCCTCGGACATTGCCTACGAGCAGTACTTC.

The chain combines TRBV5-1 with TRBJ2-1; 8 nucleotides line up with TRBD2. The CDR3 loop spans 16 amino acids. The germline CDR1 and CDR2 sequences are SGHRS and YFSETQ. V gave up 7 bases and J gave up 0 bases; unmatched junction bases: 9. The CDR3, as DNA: TGCGCCAGCGGACTAGCCGGGGCCGACTCCTACAATGAGCAGTTCTTC. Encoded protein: CASGLAGADSYNEQFF.

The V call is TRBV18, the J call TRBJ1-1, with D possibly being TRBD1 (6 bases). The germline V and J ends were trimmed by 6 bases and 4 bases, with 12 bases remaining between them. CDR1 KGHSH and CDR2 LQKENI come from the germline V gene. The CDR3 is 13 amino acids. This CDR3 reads CASSATGFTEAFF. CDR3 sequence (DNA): TGTGCCAGCTCTGCAACAGGGTTCACTGAAGCTTTCTTT.

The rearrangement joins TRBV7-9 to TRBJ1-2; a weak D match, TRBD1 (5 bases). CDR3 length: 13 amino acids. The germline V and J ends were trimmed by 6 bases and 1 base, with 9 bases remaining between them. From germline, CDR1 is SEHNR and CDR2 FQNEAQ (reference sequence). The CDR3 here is CASRGGLNYGYTF. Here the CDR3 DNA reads TGTGCCAGCAGGGGGGGACTTAACTATGGCTACACCTTC.

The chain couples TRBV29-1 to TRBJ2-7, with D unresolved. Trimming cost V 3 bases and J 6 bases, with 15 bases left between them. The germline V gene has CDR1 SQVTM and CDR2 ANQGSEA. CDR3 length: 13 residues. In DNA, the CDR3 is TGCAGCGTTGAGTTAACTGCCCCGAGCGAGCAGTACTTC. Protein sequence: CSVELTAPSEQYF.

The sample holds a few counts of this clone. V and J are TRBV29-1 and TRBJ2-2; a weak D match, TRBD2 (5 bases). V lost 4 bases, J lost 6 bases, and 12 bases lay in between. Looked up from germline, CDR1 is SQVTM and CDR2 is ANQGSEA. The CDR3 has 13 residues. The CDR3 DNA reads TGCAGCGTTGGAGTCGGCGGGTCCGGGGAGCTGTTTTTT. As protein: CSVGVGGSGELFF.